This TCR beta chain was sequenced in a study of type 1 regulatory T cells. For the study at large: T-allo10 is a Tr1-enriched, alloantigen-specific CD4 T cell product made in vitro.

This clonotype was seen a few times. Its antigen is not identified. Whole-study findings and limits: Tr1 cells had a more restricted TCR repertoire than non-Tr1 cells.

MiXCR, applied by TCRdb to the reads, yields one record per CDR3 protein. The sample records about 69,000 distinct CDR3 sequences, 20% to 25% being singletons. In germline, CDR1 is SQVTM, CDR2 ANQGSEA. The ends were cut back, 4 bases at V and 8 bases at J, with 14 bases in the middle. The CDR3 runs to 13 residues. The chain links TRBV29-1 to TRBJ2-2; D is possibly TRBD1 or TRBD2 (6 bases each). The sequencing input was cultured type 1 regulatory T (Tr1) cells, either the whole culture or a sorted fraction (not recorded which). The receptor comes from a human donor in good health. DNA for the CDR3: TGCAGCGTTGCTACCGGGGGCGGGGGGGAGCTGTTTTTT. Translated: CSVATGGGGELFF.